This record covers a single T cell receptor (beta chain). This clonotype was seen only a few times. The antigen it binds to is not known. Base qualities are missing; no much larger clone stands one base away. Read against the paper, the sample's treatment or condition label means: allogeneic hematopoietic cell transplantation with graft depleted of TCRalphabeta T cells and CD19 B cells. TCRalphabeta/CD19-depleted allogeneic hematopoietic cell grafts were given to the transplant recipients, all of whom were children. This record belongs to a study of T-cell reconstitution after alpha-beta-depleted transplantation in children (TCRdb year 2016). Study-level background: Using TCR repertoire profiling, the study followed T-cell immune reconstitution in a quantitative way in children after TCRalphabeta/CD19-depleted allogeneic hematopoietic cell transplantation.

Library generation was performed with PCR. TCRdb records Illumina HiSeq 2500 as the sequencer. Molecular barcoding was employed in the preparation of TCR libraries, with unique molecular identifiers being used to normalize TCRbeta repertoire quantification. TCRdb handled the public reads itself, with Q25 trimming in fastp and clone calling in MiXCR, and kept productive beta chains. Every CDR3 protein is listed once, alongside the most common genes and DNA of its rows. The sample table contains about 210,000 distinct CDR3 sequences; only one count was recorded for under 20% of them. The top ten clonotypes cover roughly two fifths of the sample. What the study reported, not specific to this receptor: In some patients, the high TCRbeta diversity seen at day 60 was put down to recipient T cells and intrathymic progenitors that had survived conditioning. Over the following months the frequencies of hyperexpanded clones went down, and after one year T-cell counts and TCRbeta diversity were mostly credited to newly produced T cells. The apparently early alphabetaT-cell count recovery about two months after transplant was reportedly dependent on only several hundred rapidly expanded clones derived from non-depleted graft cells.

The CDR3, from cysteine to phenylalanine, totals 15 residues. Of the read, only the CDR3 DNA is kept; its 45 bases are in frame from base 1. Sequences LGHNA (CDR1) and YSLEER (CDR2) are obtained from the germline V gene. V is reduced by 1 base and J by 7 bases, leaving a spacing of 16 bases between them. Sequenced material: PBMCs, mostly from graft donor cells, taken 360 days after TCRalphabeta/CD19-depleted stem cell transplant. The chain is encoded by TRBV4-3 joined to TRBJ1-1; the best D guess is TRBD1, with 5 bases matching. The TCR sequence derives from a male patient aged 2-15 years who had a stem cell transplant for acute lymphoblastic leukemia, so the T cells may come from the graft donor. Here the CDR3 is given as CASSQGPGLLLEAFF. The sequenced DNA: TGCGCCAGCAGCCAAGGGCCGGGACTACTCCTTGAAGCTTTCTTT.